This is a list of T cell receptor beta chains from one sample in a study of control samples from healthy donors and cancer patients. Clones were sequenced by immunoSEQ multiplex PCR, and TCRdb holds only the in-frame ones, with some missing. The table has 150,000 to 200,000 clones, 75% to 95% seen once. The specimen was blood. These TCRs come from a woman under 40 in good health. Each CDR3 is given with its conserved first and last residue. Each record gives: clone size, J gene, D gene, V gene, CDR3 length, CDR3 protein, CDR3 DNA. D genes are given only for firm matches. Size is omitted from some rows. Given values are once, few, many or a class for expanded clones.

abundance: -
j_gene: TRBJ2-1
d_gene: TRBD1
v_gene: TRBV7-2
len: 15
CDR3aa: CASSLGGQTKNEQFF
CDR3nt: TGTGCCAGCAGCTTAGGGGGACAGACTAAAAATGAGCAGTTCTTC

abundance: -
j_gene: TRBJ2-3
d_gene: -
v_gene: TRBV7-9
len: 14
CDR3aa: CASSLAPSTDTQYF
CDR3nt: TGTGCCAGCAGTCTAGCGCCCAGCACAGATACGCAGTATTTT

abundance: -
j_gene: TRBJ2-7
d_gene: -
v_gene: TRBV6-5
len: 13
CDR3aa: CASSYGHLYEQYF
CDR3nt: TGTGCCAGCAGTTACGGGCATCTCTACGAGCAGTACTTC

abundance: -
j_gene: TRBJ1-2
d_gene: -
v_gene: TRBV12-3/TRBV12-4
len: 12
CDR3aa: CASSLGAYGYTF
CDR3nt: TGTGCCAGCAGTTTAGGCGCTTATGGCTACACCTTC

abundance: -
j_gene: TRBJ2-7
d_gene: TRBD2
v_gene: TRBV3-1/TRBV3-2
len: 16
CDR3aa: CASSQKSGSSSYEQYF
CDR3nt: TGTGCCAGCAGCCAAAAGAGCGGGAGCAGCTCCTACGAGCAGTACTTC

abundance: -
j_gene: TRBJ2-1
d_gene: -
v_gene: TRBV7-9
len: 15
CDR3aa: CASSLPLGVGNEQFF
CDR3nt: TGTGCCAGCAGCTTACCGTTAGGGGTTGGCAATGAGCAGTTCTTC

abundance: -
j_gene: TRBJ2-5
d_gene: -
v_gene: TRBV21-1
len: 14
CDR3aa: CASSKSDPQETQYF
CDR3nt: TGTGCCAGCAGCAAATCTGATCCTCAAGAGACCCAGTACTTC

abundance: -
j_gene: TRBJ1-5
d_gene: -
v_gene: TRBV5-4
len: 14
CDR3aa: CASSLGGSNQPQHF
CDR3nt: TGTGCCAGCAGCTTGGGGGGGAGCAATCAGCCCCAGCATTTT

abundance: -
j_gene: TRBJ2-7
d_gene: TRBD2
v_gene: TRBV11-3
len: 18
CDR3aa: CASSLDGYGGGDSYEQYF
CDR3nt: TGTGCCAGCAGCTTAGATGGTTATGGGGGAGGGGACTCCTACGAGCAGTACTTC

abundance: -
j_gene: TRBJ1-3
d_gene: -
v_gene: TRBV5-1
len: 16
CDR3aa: CASSLGDLSSGNTIYF
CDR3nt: TGCGCCAGCAGCTTGGGGGACCTGAGCTCTGGAAACACCATATATTTT

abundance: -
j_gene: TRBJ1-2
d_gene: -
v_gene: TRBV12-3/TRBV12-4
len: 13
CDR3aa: CASSLALNYGYTF
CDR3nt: TGTGCCAGCAGTTTGGCATTAAACTATGGCTACACCTTC

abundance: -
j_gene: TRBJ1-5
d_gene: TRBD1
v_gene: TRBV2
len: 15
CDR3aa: CASSPGTGGNQPQHF
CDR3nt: TGTGCCAGCAGCCCCGGGACAGGGGGCAATCAGCCCCAGCATTTT

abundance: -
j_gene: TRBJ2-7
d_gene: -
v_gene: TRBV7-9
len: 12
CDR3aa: CASSLGVYEQYF
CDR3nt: TGTGCCAGCAGCTTAGGAGTCTACGAGCAGTACTTC

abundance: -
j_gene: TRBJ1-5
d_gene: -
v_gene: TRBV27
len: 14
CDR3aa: CASSLGYSNQPQHF
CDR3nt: TGTGCCAGCAGTTTGGGGTATAGCAATCAGCCCCAGCATTTT

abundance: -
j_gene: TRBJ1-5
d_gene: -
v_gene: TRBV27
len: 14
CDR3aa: CASSFGADNQPQHF
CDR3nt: TGTGCCAGCAGTTTTGGGGCAGACAATCAGCCCCAGCATTTT

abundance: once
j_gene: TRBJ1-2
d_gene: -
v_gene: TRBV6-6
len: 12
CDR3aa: CASRTGADGYTF
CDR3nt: TGTGCCAGCAGGACGGGTGCGGATGGCTACACCTTC

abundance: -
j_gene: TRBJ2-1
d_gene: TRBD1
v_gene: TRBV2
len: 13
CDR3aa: CASRGQGYNEQFF
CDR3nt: TGTGCCAGCCGCGGACAGGGGTACAATGAGCAGTTCTTC

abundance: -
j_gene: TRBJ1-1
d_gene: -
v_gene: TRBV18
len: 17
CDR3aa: CASSPGIGGGGNTEAFF
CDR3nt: TGTGCCAGCTCACCAGGAATTGGAGGGGGGGGGAACACTGAAGCTTTCTTT

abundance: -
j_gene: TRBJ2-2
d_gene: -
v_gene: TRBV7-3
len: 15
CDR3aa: CASSLGSGTPGELFF
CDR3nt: TGTGCCAGCAGCTTAGGGTCAGGGACTCCCGGGGAGCTGTTTTTT

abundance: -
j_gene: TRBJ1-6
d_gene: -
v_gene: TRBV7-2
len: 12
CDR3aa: CASSSDSLSLHF
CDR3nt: TGTGCCAGCAGCTCCGACAGTTTGTCCCTCCACTTT

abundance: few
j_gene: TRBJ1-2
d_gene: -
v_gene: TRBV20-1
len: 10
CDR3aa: CSAPNYGYTF
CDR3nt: TGCAGTGCCCCCAACTATGGCTACACCTTC

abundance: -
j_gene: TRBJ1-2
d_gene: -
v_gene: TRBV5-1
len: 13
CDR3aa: CASSPRDNYGYTF
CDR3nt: TGCGCCAGCAGCCCCCGGGACAACTATGGCTACACCTTC

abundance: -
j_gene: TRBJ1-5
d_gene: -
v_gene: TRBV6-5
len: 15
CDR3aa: CASSYSSQSNQPQHF
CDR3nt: TGTGCCAGCAGTTACTCGAGTCAGAGCAATCAGCCCCAGCATTTT

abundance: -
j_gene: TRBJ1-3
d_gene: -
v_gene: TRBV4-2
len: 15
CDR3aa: CASSQVGGSGNTIYF
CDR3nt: TGTGCCAGCAGCCAAGTGGGGGGCTCTGGAAACACCATATATTTT

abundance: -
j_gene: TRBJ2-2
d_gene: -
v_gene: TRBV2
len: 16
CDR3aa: CASSEIFGVGTGELFF
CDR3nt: TGTGCCAGCAGTGAAATATTTGGGGTTGGTACCGGGGAGCTGTTTTTT

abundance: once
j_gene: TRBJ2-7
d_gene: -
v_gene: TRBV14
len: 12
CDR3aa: CASSQISYEQYF
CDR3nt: TGTGCCAGCAGCCAAATCTCCTACGAGCAGTACTTC

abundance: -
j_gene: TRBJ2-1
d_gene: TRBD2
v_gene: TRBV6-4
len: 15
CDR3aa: CASSEELAGGNEQFF
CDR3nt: TGTGCCAGCAGTGAAGAGCTAGCGGGAGGCAATGAGCAGTTCTTC

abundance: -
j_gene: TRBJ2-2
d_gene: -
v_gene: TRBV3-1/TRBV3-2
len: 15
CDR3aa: CASSQGTVYTGELFF
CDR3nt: TGTGCCAGCAGCCAAGGGACGGTTTACACCGGGGAGCTGTTTTTT

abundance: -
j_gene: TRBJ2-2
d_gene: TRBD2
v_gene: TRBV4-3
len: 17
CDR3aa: CASSRGLAGDWTGELFF
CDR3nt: TGCGCCAGCAGCCGCGGACTAGCGGGAGATTGGACCGGGGAGCTGTTTTTT

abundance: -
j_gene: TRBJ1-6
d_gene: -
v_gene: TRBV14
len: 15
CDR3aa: CASSPHTGTNSPLHF
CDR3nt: TGTGCCAGCAGCCCCCACACAGGGACTAATTCACCCCTCCACTTT

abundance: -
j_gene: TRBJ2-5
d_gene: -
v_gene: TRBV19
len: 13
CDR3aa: CASSRDSQETQYF
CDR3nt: TGTGCCAGTAGTCGGGACTCCCAAGAGACCCAGTACTTC

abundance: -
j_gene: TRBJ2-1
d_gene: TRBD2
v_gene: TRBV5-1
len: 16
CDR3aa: CASSLEGGLVNNEQFF
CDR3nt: TGCGCCAGCAGCTTGGAGGGGGGACTAGTCAACAATGAGCAGTTCTTC

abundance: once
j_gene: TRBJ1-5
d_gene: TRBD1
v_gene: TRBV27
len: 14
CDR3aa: CASSLQTGHQPQHF
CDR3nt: TGTGCCAGCAGTCTCCAGACAGGGCATCAGCCCCAGCATTTT

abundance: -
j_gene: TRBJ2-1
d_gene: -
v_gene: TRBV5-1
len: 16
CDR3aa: CASSLKWGDSYNEQFF
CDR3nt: TGCGCCAGCAGCTTGAAATGGGGGGACTCCTACAATGAGCAGTTCTTC

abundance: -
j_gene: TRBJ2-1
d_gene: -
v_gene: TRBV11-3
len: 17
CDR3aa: CASSLGGVGANSNEQFF
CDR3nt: TGTGCCAGCAGCTTAGGTGGCGTAGGGGCCAACAGCAATGAGCAGTTCTTC

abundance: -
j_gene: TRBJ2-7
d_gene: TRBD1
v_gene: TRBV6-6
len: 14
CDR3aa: CASSYPGQGAEQYF
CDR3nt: TGTGCCAGCAGTTACCCTGGACAGGGGGCCGAGCAGTACTTC

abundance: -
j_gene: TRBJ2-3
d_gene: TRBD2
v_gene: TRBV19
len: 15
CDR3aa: CASSISSGGGDTQYF
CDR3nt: TGTGCCAGTAGTATATCTAGCGGGGGGGGAGATACGCAGTATTTT

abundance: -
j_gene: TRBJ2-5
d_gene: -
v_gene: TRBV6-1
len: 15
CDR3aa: CASSEEWGEQETQYF
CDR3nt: TGTGCCAGCAGTGAGGAGTGGGGGGAACAAGAGACCCAGTACTTC

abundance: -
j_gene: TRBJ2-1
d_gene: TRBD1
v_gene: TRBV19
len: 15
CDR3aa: CASSIGQGARNEQFF
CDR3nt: TGTGCCAGTAGTATAGGACAGGGGGCGAGGAATGAGCAGTTCTTC

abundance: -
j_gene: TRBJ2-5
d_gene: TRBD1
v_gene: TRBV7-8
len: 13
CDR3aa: CASSSDRGETQYF
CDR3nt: TGTGCCAGCAGCTCAGACAGGGGAGAGACCCAGTACTTC

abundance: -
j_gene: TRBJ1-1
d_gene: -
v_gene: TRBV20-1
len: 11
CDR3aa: CSATGDTEAFF
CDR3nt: TGCAGTGCTACAGGGGACACTGAAGCTTTCTTT

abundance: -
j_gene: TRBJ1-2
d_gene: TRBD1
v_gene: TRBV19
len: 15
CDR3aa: CASSIPGQGNYGYTF
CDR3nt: TGTGCCAGTAGTATCCCGGGACAGGGTAACTATGGCTACACCTTC

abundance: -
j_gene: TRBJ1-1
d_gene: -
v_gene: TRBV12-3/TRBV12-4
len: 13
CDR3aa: CASSFPGSTEAFF
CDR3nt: TGTGCCAGCAGTTTCCCAGGGAGCACTGAAGCTTTCTTT

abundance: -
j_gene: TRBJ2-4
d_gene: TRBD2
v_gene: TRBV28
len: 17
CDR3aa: CASSPASGALAKNIQYF
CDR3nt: TGTGCCAGCAGCCCCGCTAGCGGGGCTCTAGCCAAAAACATTCAGTACTTC

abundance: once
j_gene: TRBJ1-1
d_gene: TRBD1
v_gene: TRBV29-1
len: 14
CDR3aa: CSVEDQGAGTEAFF
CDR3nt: TGCAGCGTTGAAGATCAGGGGGCAGGGACTGAAGCTTTCTTT

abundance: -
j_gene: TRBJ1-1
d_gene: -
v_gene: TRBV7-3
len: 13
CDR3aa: CASSLRGDTEAFF
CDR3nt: TGTGCCAGCAGCCTTAGGGGGGACACTGAAGCTTTCTTT

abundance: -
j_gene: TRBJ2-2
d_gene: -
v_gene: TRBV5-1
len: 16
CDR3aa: CASKERGVEWPGELFF
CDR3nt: TGCGCCAGCAAGGAAAGAGGGGTGGAGTGGCCCGGGGAGCTGTTTTTT

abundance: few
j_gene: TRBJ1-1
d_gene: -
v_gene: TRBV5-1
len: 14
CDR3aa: CASSLGPGSTEAFF
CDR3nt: TGCGCCAGCAGCTTGGGACCAGGGTCCACTGAAGCTTTCTTT

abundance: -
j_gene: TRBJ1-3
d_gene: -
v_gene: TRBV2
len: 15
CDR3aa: CASSEGVRAGNTIYF
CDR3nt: TGTGCCAGCAGTGAAGGCGTAAGGGCTGGAAACACCATATATTTT

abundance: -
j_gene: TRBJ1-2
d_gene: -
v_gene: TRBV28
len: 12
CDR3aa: CASSFRGRGYTF
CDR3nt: TGTGCCAGCAGTTTTAGGGGGAGAGGCTACACCTTC

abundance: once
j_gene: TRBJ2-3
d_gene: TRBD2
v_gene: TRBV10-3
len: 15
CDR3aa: CAISRLAGVTDTQYF
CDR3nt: TGTGCCATCAGCCGACTAGCGGGGGTGACAGATACGCAGTATTTT

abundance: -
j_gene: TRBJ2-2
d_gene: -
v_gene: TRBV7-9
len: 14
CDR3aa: CASSGAANTGELFF
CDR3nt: TGTGCCAGCTCCGGGGCCGCGAACACCGGGGAGCTGTTTTTT

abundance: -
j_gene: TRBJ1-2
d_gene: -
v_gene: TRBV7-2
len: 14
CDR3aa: CASSLGGPNYGYTF
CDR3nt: TGTGCCAGCAGCTTAGGGGGACCTAACTATGGCTACACCTTC

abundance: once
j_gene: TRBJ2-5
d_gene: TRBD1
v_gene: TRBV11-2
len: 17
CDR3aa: CASSLAGDRPTQETQYF
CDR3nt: TGTGCCAGCAGCTTAGCGGGGGACAGGCCGACGCAAGAGACCCAGTACTTC

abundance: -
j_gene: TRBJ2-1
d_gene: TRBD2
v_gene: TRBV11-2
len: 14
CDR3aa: CASSGLAGDNEQFF
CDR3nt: TGTGCCAGCAGCGGACTAGCGGGGGACAATGAGCAGTTCTTC